Sequencing of this T cell receptor (beta chain) was carried out in a study of blood T cell repertoires in COVID-19. On the study more broadly: Sample material is recorded as cDNA or gDNA derived from T cells, B-cell-depleted T cells, or PBMCs.

In the original analysis: Quantification of nucleated cells was approximated via reference gene primer amplification. The method was immunoSEQ multiplex PCR; TCRdb's version includes in-frame clones alone and lacks a portion of them. The DNA was the basis for D and trimming; V, J and clone size are from that table. The sample contains some 320,000 clones, roughly 86% of which appear only once. Trimming took 2 bases from V and 3 from J; bases not matched to a gene: 10. The CDR3 consists of 16 residues. Per germline, CDR1 SQVTM and CDR2 ANQGSEA. Everyone who took part was roughly 18 to 89 years old, and they came from 24 US areas. The study assigned cohorts using participant-reported clinical history.

This TCR was recovered from a woman aged 30 to 39 who had recovered from COVID-19. This sequence joins TRBV29-1 and TRBJ2-1; 7 bases match TRBD2. The source material was PBMCs or T cells enriched from blood (not recorded which). The CDR3 spells CSVEKSLADYYNEQFF. The CDR3 coding sequence is TGCAGCGTTGAAAAATCGCTAGCGGACTACTACAATGAGCAGTTCTTC.